One T cell receptor (beta chain) is described in this entry. The data originate from a study of cytomegalovirus exposure and HLA in healthy donors. Per germline, CDR1 SGHRS and CDR2 YFSETQ. V was trimmed by 4 bases and J by 4 bases, leaving 13 bases between them. This CDR3 comprises 14 residues. Use of 60 Vbeta and 13 Jbeta primers characterized the PCR. Method: immunoSEQ multiplex PCR; TCRdb's copy keeps in-frame clones and lacks some. This sample's table has 30,000 to 35,000 clones. What was sequenced was PBMCs. The source of this sequence is a woman aged 40 to 49 in good health and CMV-seropositive. The chain couples TRBV5-1 to TRBJ2-3, with D possibly TRBD1 on 5 matching bases. CDR3 DNA sequence: TGCGCCAGCAGCAAACAAGGGGCCGCAGATACGCAGTATTTT. This codes for CASSKQGAADTQYF.